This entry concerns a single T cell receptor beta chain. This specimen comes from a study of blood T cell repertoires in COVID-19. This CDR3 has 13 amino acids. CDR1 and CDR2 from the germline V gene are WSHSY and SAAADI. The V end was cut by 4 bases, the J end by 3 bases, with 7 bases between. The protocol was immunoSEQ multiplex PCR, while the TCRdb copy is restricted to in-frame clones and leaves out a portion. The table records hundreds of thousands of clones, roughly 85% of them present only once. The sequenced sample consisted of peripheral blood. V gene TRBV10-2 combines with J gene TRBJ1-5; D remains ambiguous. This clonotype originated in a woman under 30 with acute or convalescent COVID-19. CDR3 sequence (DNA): TGCGCCAGCAGTGGGACTAACAATCAGCCCCAGCATTTT. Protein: CASSGTNNQPQHF.